Listed below are T cell receptor beta chains from one sample, sequenced in a study of T-cell memory formation after mild COVID-19. TCRdb redid the calling of the 5' RACE reads with MiXCR, one entry per CDR3 protein. The table lists roughly 600,000 distinct CDR3 sequences, 15% to 20% of them singletons, with 12% in the top ten. The specimen was PBMCs or a T cell subset sorted from them (not recorded which). The receptors were sampled from an adult woman who had mild COVID-19 (a few samples of this study predate the infection). Cell type and time point are not known. The CDR3 runs from the conserved cysteine through the conserved F or W. The order of the fields is D gene, V gene, clone size, J gene, CDR3 protein, CDR3 DNA. The D gene is left open where the match is weak. The size field is filled for only some rows; it gives once, few, many or a size class.

d_gene: NA; v_gene: TRBV19; abundance: NA; j_gene: TRBJ2-2; CDR3aa: CASSIYAGTGELFF; CDR3nt: TGTGCCAGTAGTATATACGCGGGAACCGGGGAGCTGTTTTTT
d_gene: TRBD1; v_gene: TRBV6-5; abundance: NA; j_gene: TRBJ2-5; CDR3aa: CASNPWGTGRETQYF; CDR3nt: TGTGCCAGCAACCCTTGGGGGACAGGGAGGGAGACCCAGTACTTC
d_gene: TRBD1; v_gene: TRBV7-7; abundance: many; j_gene: TRBJ2-1; CDR3aa: CASSTQGASSYNEQFF; CDR3nt: TGTGCTAGCAGCACACAGGGGGCGAGCTCCTACAATGAGCAGTTCTTC
d_gene: NA; v_gene: TRBV6-2/TRBV6-3; abundance: NA; j_gene: TRBJ2-5; CDR3aa: CASRNYTFQGETQYF; CDR3nt: TGTGCCAGCAGGAACTACACCTTTCAGGGAGAGACCCAGTACTTC
d_gene: NA; v_gene: TRBV5-1; abundance: NA; j_gene: TRBJ2-1; CDR3aa: CASSLGTLDFNEQFF; CDR3nt: TGCGCCAGCAGCTTAGGGACTCTGGACTTCAATGAGCAGTTCTTC
d_gene: TRBD1; v_gene: TRBV24-1; abundance: NA; j_gene: TRBJ2-1; CDR3aa: CATSDGRTGTNEQFF; CDR3nt: TGTGCCACCAGTGATGGGAGGACAGGGACGAATGAGCAGTTCTTC
d_gene: NA; v_gene: TRBV10-3; abundance: NA; j_gene: TRBJ2-7; CDR3aa: CAISFGGTYEQYF; CDR3nt: TGTGCCATCAGTTTCGGGGGAACCTACGAGCAGTACTTC
d_gene: TRBD1; v_gene: TRBV7-2; abundance: few; j_gene: TRBJ2-3; CDR3aa: CASSSDRWRYTQYF; CDR3nt: TGTGCCAGCAGCTCGGACAGGTGGAGATATACGCAGTATTTT
d_gene: NA; v_gene: TRBV7-6; abundance: NA; j_gene: TRBJ1-2; CDR3aa: CASSLGQGATEGYTF; CDR3nt: TGTGCCAGCAGCTTAGGTCAGGGCGCCACGGAGGGCTACACCTTC
d_gene: NA; v_gene: TRBV14; abundance: few; j_gene: TRBJ1-6; CDR3aa: CASSQVESPLHF; CDR3nt: TGTGCCAGCAGCCAAGTCGAATCACCCCTCCACTTT
d_gene: NA; v_gene: TRBV19; abundance: NA; j_gene: TRBJ2-5; CDR3aa: CASSTGEVVQETQYF; CDR3nt: TGTGCCAGTAGTACCGGGGAAGTGGTACAAGAGACCCAGTACTTC
d_gene: TRBD2; v_gene: TRBV9; abundance: few; j_gene: TRBJ2-5; CDR3aa: CASSPRAGGPEETQYF; CDR3nt: TGTGCCAGCAGCCCCAGAGCGGGGGGGCCGGAGGAGACCCAGTACTTC
d_gene: NA; v_gene: TRBV7-2; abundance: many; j_gene: TRBJ1-1; CDR3aa: CASSGGRNTEAFF; CDR3nt: TGTGCCAGCAGCGGCGGCAGGAACACTGAAGCTTTCTTT
d_gene: NA; v_gene: TRBV6-5; abundance: NA; j_gene: TRBJ1-1; CDR3aa: CASRPDRSMNTEAFF; CDR3nt: TGTGCCAGCAGACCTGACAGGAGCATGAACACTGAAGCTTTCTTT
d_gene: NA; v_gene: TRBV30; abundance: few; j_gene: TRBJ2-3; CDR3aa: CAWSEGWDTQYF; CDR3nt: TGTGCCTGGAGTGAGGGGTGGGATACGCAGTATTTT
d_gene: TRBD2; v_gene: TRBV19; abundance: once; j_gene: TRBJ2-3; CDR3aa: CATGRSSGSKADTQYF; CDR3nt: TGTGCCACTGGGCGGTCTAGCGGGAGTAAGGCAGATACGCAGTATTTT
d_gene: NA; v_gene: TRBV12-5; abundance: NA; j_gene: TRBJ1-1; CDR3aa: CASGLVNWGNTEAFF; CDR3nt: TGTGCTAGTGGTTTGGTAAACTGGGGGAACACTGAAGCTTTCTTT
d_gene: NA; v_gene: TRBV7-6; abundance: NA; j_gene: TRBJ2-7; CDR3aa: CASSLGNGGDYEQYF; CDR3nt: TGTGCCAGCAGCTTAGGGAACGGCGGGGACTACGAGCAGTACTTC
d_gene: NA; v_gene: TRBV12-3/TRBV12-4; abundance: NA; j_gene: TRBJ2-2; CDR3aa: CASNPASQNTGELFF; CDR3nt: TGTGCCAGCAACCCAGCCAGCCAGAACACCGGGGAGCTGTTTTTT
d_gene: TRBD1; v_gene: TRBV29-1; abundance: few; j_gene: TRBJ2-7; CDR3aa: CSAGTGGGYEQYF; CDR3nt: TGCAGCGCCGGGACAGGGGGCGGCTACGAGCAGTACTTC
d_gene: NA; v_gene: TRBV12-3/TRBV12-4; abundance: few; j_gene: TRBJ2-4; CDR3aa: CASSRSLALAKNIQYF; CDR3nt: TGTGCCAGCAGTAGATCGTTAGCGTTGGCCAAAAACATTCAGTACTTC
d_gene: TRBD2; v_gene: TRBV7-7; abundance: few; j_gene: TRBJ2-2; CDR3aa: CASSPETSSTGELFF; CDR3nt: TGTGCTAGCAGCCCGGAGACTAGCAGCACCGGGGAGCTGTTTTTT
d_gene: TRBD2; v_gene: TRBV28; abundance: many; j_gene: TRBJ2-1; CDR3aa: CASSFTSGNEQFF; CDR3nt: TGTGCCAGCAGTTTCACTAGCGGCAATGAGCAGTTCTTC
d_gene: TRBD2; v_gene: TRBV5-1; abundance: NA; j_gene: TRBJ2-3; CDR3aa: CASSPGRAGGYSTDTQYF; CDR3nt: TGCGCCAGCAGCCCGGGAAGAGCGGGGGGATATAGCACAGATACGCAGTATTTT
d_gene: NA; v_gene: TRBV3-1; abundance: NA; j_gene: TRBJ2-6; CDR3aa: CASSQDGVRHSGANVLTF; CDR3nt: TGTGCCAGCAGCCAAGATGGGGTTCGGCACTCTGGGGCCAACGTCCTGACTTTC
d_gene: NA; v_gene: TRBV21-1; abundance: NA; j_gene: TRBJ2-2; CDR3aa: CASRKTWTSGKVGELFF; CDR3nt: TGTGCCAGCAGAAAAACGTGGACTAGCGGGAAGGTCGGGGAGCTGTTTTTT
d_gene: NA; v_gene: TRBV5-1; abundance: NA; j_gene: TRBJ2-7; CDR3aa: CASKLGEGASYEQYF; CDR3nt: TGCGCCAGCAAGCTTGGCGAAGGGGCCTCCTACGAGCAGTACTTC
d_gene: NA; v_gene: TRBV7-7; abundance: NA; j_gene: TRBJ1-5; CDR3aa: CASSPGRGGNQPQHF; CDR3nt: TGTGCCAGCAGCCCCGGCAGGGGAGGCAATCAGCCCCAGCATTTT
d_gene: NA; v_gene: TRBV2; abundance: NA; j_gene: TRBJ2-3; CDR3aa: CASRRQSSLPLTDTQYF; CDR3nt: TGTGCCAGCAGGAGACAGTCTTCCTTACCCTTAACAGATACGCAGTATTTT
d_gene: NA; v_gene: TRBV7-2; abundance: NA; j_gene: TRBJ2-5; CDR3aa: CASSSSAFETQYF; CDR3nt: TGTGCCAGCAGCTCTAGTGCCTTCGAGACCCAGTACTTC
d_gene: NA; v_gene: TRBV3-1; abundance: NA; j_gene: TRBJ2-5; CDR3aa: CASSQGPSETQYF; CDR3nt: TGTGCCAGCAGCCAAGGACCTTCGGAGACCCAGTACTTC
d_gene: NA; v_gene: TRBV12-3/TRBV12-4; abundance: many; j_gene: TRBJ2-2; CDR3aa: CASSRAGNTGELFF; CDR3nt: TGTGCCAGCAGCCGGGCCGGGAACACCGGGGAGCTGTTTTTT
d_gene: NA; v_gene: TRBV29-1; abundance: NA; j_gene: TRBJ1-2; CDR3aa: CSVVDYLYGYTF; CDR3nt: TGCAGCGTTGTTGACTACCTCTATGGCTACACCTTC
d_gene: NA; v_gene: TRBV12-3/TRBV12-4; abundance: NA; j_gene: TRBJ2-7; CDR3aa: CASRKEGLSYEQYF; CDR3nt: TGTGCCTCCCGAAAAGAGGGCCTTTCCTACGAGCAGTACTTC
d_gene: TRBD2; v_gene: TRBV11-3; abundance: NA; j_gene: TRBJ2-3; CDR3aa: CASSYGGGGPGDTQYF; CDR3nt: TGTGCCAGCAGCTACGGGGGCGGGGGGCCTGGAGATACGCAGTATTTT
d_gene: NA; v_gene: TRBV6-2/TRBV6-3; abundance: few; j_gene: TRBJ2-1; CDR3aa: CASSYSLEGLTHEQFF; CDR3nt: TGTGCCAGCAGTTACTCGTTAGAGGGGCTGACGCATGAGCAGTTCTTC
d_gene: NA; v_gene: TRBV9; abundance: NA; j_gene: TRBJ2-3; CDR3aa: CASSVVGGPARNTQYF; CDR3nt: TGTGCCAGCAGCGTAGTTGGCGGTCCCGCCCGAAATACGCAGTATTTT
d_gene: NA; v_gene: TRBV15; abundance: NA; j_gene: TRBJ2-7; CDR3aa: CATSSGGDSYEQYF; CDR3nt: TGTGCCACCAGCAGCGGGGGGGACAGCTACGAGCAGTACTTC
d_gene: TRBD1; v_gene: TRBV5-1; abundance: NA; j_gene: TRBJ1-1; CDR3aa: CASSPTGGSMNTEAFF; CDR3nt: TGCGCCAGCAGCCCAACAGGGGGCTCCATGAACACTGAAGCTTTCTTT
d_gene: NA; v_gene: TRBV7-2; abundance: NA; j_gene: TRBJ1-5; CDR3aa: CASSLEGMFQPQHF; CDR3nt: TGTGCCAGCAGCTTAGAGGGGATGTTTCAGCCCCAGCATTTT
d_gene: TRBD2; v_gene: TRBV7-9; abundance: NA; j_gene: TRBJ2-3; CDR3aa: CASSPPGLQTDTQYF; CDR3nt: TGTGCCAGCAGCCCACCGGGACTACAAACAGATACGCAGTATTTT
d_gene: TRBD2; v_gene: TRBV11-2; abundance: many; j_gene: TRBJ2-1; CDR3aa: CASSLLAGVGNEQFF; CDR3nt: TGTGCCAGCAGCTTACTAGCGGGAGTAGGGAATGAGCAGTTCTTC
d_gene: TRBD2; v_gene: TRBV5-6; abundance: NA; j_gene: TRBJ2-1; CDR3aa: CASRSLAGVRDNEQFF; CDR3nt: TGTGCCAGCAGATCCTTAGCGGGAGTAAGAGACAATGAGCAGTTCTTC
d_gene: TRBD1; v_gene: TRBV15; abundance: NA; j_gene: TRBJ2-3; CDR3aa: CATRGTGGGDTQYF; CDR3nt: TGTGCCACCAGGGGGACAGGGGGAGGAGATACGCAGTATTTT